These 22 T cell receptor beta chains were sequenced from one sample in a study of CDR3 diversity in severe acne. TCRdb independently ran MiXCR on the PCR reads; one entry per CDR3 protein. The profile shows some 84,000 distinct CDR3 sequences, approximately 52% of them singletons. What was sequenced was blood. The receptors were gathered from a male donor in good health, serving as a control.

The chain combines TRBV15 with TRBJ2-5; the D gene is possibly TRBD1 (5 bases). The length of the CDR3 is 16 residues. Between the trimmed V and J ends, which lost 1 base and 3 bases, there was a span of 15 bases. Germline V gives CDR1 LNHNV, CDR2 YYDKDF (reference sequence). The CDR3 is CATSRGYDSPKETQYF. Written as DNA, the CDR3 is TGTGCCACCAGCAGAGGCTATGACAGTCCTAAAGAGACCCAGTACTTC.

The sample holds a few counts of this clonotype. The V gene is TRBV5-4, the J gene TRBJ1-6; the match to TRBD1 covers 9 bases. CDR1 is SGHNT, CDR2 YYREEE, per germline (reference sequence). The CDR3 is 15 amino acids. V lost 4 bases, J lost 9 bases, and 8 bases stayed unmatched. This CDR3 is CASSRTGGLGSPLHF. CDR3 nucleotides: TGTGCCAGCAGCCGTACAGGGGGCCTTGGTTCACCCCTCCACTTT.

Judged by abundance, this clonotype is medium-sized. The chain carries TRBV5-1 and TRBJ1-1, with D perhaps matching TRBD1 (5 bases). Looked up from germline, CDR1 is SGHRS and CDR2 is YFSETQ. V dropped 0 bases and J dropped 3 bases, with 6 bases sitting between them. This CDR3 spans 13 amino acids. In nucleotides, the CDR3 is TGCGCCAGCAGCTTGGAACAGGACACTGAAGCTTTCTTT. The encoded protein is CASSLEQDTEAFF.

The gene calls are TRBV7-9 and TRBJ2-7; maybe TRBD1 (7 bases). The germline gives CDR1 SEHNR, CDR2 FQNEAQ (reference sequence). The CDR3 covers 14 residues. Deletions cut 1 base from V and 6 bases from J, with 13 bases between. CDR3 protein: CASSLDAGTAEQYF. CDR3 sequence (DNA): TGTGCCAGCAGCTTAGACGCGGGGACAGCCGAGCAGTACTTC.

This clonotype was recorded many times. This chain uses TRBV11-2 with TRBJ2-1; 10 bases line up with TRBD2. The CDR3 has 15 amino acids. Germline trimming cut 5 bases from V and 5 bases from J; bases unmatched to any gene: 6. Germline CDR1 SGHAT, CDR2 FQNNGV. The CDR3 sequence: CASSISGGPNNEQFF. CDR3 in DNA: TGTGCCAGCAGCATTAGCGGGGGGCCAAACAATGAGCAGTTCTTC. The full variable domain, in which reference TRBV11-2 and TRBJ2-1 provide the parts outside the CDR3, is EAGVAQSPRYKIIEKRQSVAFWCNPISGHATLYWYQQILGQGPKLLIQFQNNGVVDDSQLPKDRFSAERLKGVDSTLKIQPAKLEDSAVYLCASSISGGPNNEQFFGPGTRLTVL.

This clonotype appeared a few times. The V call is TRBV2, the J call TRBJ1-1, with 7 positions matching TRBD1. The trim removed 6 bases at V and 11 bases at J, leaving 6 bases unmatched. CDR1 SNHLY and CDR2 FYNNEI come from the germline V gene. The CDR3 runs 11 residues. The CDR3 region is CASRVGQDAFF. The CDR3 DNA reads TGTGCCAGCAGAGTCGGACAGGATGCTTTCTTT.

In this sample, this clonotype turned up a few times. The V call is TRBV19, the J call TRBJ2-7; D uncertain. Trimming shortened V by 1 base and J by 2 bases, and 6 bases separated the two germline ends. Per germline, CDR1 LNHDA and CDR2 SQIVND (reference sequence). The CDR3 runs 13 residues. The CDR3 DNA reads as TGTGCCAGTAGTATAGCGAGAGCCTACGAGCAGTACTTC. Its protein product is CASSIARAYEQYF.

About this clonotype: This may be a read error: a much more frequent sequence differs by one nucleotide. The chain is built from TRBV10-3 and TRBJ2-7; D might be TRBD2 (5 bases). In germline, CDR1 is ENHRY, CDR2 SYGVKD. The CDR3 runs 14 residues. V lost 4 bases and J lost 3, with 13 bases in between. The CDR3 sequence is CAISGGRGNYEQYF. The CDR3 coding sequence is TGTGCCATCAGTGGGGGTAGAGGGAACTACGAGCAGTACTTC.

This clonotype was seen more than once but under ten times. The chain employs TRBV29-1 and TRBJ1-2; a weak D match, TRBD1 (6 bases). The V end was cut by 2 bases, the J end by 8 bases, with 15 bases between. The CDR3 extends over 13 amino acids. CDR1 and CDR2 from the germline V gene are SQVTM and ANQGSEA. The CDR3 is CSVERQGLGGYTF. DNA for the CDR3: TGCAGCGTTGAACGGCAGGGGTTGGGAGGCTACACCTTC.

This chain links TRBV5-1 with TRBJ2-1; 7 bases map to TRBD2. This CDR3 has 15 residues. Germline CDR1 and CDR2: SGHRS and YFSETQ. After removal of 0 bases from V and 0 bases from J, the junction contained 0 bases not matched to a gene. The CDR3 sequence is CASSLGGGSYNEQFF. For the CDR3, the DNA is TGCGCCAGCAGCTTGGGCGGGGGCTCCTACAATGAGCAGTTCTTC.

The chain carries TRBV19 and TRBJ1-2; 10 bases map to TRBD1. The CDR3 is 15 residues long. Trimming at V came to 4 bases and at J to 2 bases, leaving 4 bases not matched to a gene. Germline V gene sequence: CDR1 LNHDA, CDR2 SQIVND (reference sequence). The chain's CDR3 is CASSTWTGGNYGYTF. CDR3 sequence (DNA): TGTGCCAGTAGTACCTGGACAGGGGGGAACTATGGCTACACCTTC.

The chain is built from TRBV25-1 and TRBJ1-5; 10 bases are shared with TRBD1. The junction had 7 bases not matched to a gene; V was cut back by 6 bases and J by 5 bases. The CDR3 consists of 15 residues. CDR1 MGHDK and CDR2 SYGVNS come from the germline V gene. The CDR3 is CASSRGQGRDQPQHF. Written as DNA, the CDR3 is TGTGCCAGCAGCCGGGGACAGGGGAGAGATCAGCCCCAGCATTTT. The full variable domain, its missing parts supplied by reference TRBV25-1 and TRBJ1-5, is EADIYQTPRYLVIGTGKKITLECSQTMGHDKMYWYQQDPGMELHLIHYSYGVNSTEKGDLSSESTVSRIRTEHFPLTLESARPSHTSQYLCASSRGQGRDQPQHFGDGTRLSIL.

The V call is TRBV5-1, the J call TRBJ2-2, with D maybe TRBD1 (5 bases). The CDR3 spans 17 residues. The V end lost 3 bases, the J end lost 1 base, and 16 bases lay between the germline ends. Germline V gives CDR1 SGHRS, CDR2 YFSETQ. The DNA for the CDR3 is TGCGCCAGCAGCTCGAACCCAGGGTTCAAGAACACCGGGGAGCTGTTTTTT. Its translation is CASSSNPGFKNTGELFF.

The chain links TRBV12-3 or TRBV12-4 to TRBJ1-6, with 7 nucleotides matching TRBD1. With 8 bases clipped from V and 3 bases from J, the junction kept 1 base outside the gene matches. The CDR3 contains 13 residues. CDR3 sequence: CASGTVYNSPLHF. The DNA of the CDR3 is TGTGCCAGCGGGACAGTCTATAATTCACCCCTCCACTTT.

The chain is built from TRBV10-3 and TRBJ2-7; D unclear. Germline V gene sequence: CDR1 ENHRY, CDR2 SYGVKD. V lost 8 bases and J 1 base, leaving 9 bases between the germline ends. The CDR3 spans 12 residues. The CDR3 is CAIGLESYEQYF. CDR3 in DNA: TGTGCCATCGGGTTGGAATCCTACGAGCAGTACTTC.

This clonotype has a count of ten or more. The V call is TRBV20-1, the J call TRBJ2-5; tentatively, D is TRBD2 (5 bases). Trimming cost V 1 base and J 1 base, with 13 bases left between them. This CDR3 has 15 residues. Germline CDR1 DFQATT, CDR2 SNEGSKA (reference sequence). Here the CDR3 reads CSARGWRSGQETQYF. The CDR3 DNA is TGCAGTGCTAGAGGGTGGAGGAGCGGCCAAGAGACCCAGTACTTC.

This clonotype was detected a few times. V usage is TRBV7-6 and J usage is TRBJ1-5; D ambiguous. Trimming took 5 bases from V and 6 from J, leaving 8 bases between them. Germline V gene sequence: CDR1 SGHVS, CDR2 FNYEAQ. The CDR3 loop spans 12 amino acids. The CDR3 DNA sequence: TGTGCCAGCAGCCTATTGTCTCAGCCCCAGCATTTT. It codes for CASSLLSQPQHF.

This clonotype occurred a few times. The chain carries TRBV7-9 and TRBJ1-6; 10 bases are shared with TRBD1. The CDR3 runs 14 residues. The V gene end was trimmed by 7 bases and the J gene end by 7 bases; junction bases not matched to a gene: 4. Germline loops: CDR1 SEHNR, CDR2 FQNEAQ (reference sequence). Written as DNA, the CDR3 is TGTGCCAGCACCTTGGACAGGGGGAATTCACCCCTCCACTTT. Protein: CASTLDRGNSPLHF.

For the CDR3, the DNA is TGTGCCAGCAGCCAGTACGGGACTAGTCATGACAAGCAGTACTTC. As protein: CASSQYGTSHDKQYF. The V gene is TRBV6-5, the J gene TRBJ2-7; 8 bases map to TRBD2. The CDR3 consists of 15 residues. Trimming took 6 bases from V and 8 from J; bases not matched to a gene: 15. Germline V gene lookup returns CDR1 MNHEY and CDR2 SVGAGI.

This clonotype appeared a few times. CDR3 DNA sequence: TGCAGCATGGGAGACGGCCTATCGGGTGGCTACACCTTC. This gives the protein CSMGDGLSGGYTF. This chain joins TRBV29-1 and TRBJ1-2; no firm D call. V was shortened by 8 bases and J by 7 bases, with 20 bases between the two germline ends. The CDR3 is made up of 13 amino acids. Germline CDR1 is SQVTM and CDR2 is ANQGSEA.

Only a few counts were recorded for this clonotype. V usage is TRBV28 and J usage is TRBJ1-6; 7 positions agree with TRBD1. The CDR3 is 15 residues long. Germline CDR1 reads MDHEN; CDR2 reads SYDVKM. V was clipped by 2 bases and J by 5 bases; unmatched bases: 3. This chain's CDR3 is CASSLGQGDNSPLHF. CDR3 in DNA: TGTGCCAGCAGTTTAGGGCAGGGGGATAATTCACCCCTCCACTTT.

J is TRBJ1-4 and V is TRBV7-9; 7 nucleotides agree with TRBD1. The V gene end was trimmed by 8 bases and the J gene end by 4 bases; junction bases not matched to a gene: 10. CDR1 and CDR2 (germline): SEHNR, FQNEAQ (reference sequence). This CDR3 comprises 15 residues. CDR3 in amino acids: CASGKTDRNNEKLFF. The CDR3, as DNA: TGTGCCAGCGGAAAAACGGACAGGAATAATGAAAAACTGTTTTTT.